Following are 18 T cell receptor beta chains from one sample sequenced in a study of patients and donors after allogeneic stem cell transplantation. TCRdb processed the RT-PCR reads anew with MiXCR; each CDR3 protein has one entry. Here the sample spans 150,000 to 200,000 distinct CDR3 sequences, 35% to 50% being singletons. Specimen: blood, either unsorted or a sorted T cell fraction (not recorded which). These receptors came from a human donor who was either an allogeneic HSCT recipient or a stem cell or donor lymphocyte infusion donor (not recorded which). It is not recorded whose cells these are; they may come from a transplant donor.

The sample holds one count of this clonotype. This chain connects TRBV20-1 to TRBJ1-1; D not certain. V lost 5 bases, J lost 5 bases, and 9 bases lay in between. The CDR3 runs 11 residues. The germline gives CDR1 DFQATT, CDR2 SNEGSKA (reference sequence). The CDR3 protein is CSAPRFTEAFF. For the CDR3, the DNA is TGCAGTGCTCCTAGGTTTACTGAAGCTTTCTTT.

The chain couples TRBV6-6 to TRBJ2-7; 8 bases match TRBD1. Germline CDR1 is MNHNY and CDR2 is SVGAGI (reference sequence). With V trimmed by 7 bases and J by 2 bases, 4 bases remained unmatched. The CDR3 has 13 residues. DNA for the CDR3: TGTGCCAGCACCAGGACAGGGACCTACGAGCAGTACTTC. This gives the protein CASTRTGTYEQYF.

This clonotype was detected only a few times. The V call is TRBV5-1, the J call TRBJ2-5; TRBD1 might be the D (6 bases). Germline assignment: CDR1 SGHRS and CDR2 YFSETQ. The CDR3 spans 15 residues. Trimming stripped 3 bases from V and 3 bases from J, with 15 bases between. The CDR3 nucleotides are TGCGCCAGCAGCTCTCATGGACAGACGGAAGAGACCCAGTACTTC. It translates to CASSSHGQTEETQYF.

A few counts support this clonotype. This sequence joins TRBV3-1 and TRBJ2-3; 11 bases line up with TRBD1. V gave up 4 bases and J gave up 3 bases; unmatched junction bases: 0. The CDR3 covers 14 residues. CDR1 is LGHDT, CDR2 YNNKEL, per germline (reference sequence). The CDR3 region is CASSRDRGTDTQYF. The CDR3 coding sequence is TGTGCCAGCAGCCGGGACAGGGGGACAGATACGCAGTATTTT.

In this sample, this clonotype turned up once. J is TRBJ2-7 and V is TRBV7-9, with TRBD1 identical over 10 bases. The CDR3 totals 14 residues. The V segment lost 1 base and the J segment 4 bases; nucleotides outside the gene matches: 1. Per the germline V gene, CDR1 is SEHNR and CDR2 is FQNEAQ (reference sequence). This CDR3 reads CASSLGGQGYEQYF. The DNA of the CDR3 is TGTGCCAGCAGCTTAGGGGGACAGGGGTACGAGCAGTACTTC.

This chain joins TRBV12-3 or TRBV12-4 and TRBJ2-7; D uncertain. This CDR3 has 14 residues. V was clipped by 4 bases and J by 0 bases, with 10 bases between them. The CDR3 DNA follows: TGTGCCAGCAGTTCCAGGACCAGCTCCTACGAGCAGTACTTC. Translated, it gives CASSSRTSSYEQYF.

The chain combines TRBV13 with TRBJ1-1; D is undetermined. The CDR3 consists of 12 residues. Trimming removed 5 bases from V and 11 bases from J, with 15 bases in between. Germline CDR1 reads PRHDT; CDR2 reads FYEKMQ (reference sequence). As DNA, the CDR3 is TGTGCCAGCAGCCTACCTTTACCCCGGGCTTTCTTT. Its protein is CASSLPLPRAFF.

This clonotype was picked up a small number of times. The gene calls are TRBV12-3 or TRBV12-4 and TRBJ1-2; D is ambiguous. Deletions cut 7 bases from V and 4 bases from J, with 16 bases between. This CDR3 has 14 residues. CDR3 sequence: CASNLSGSLYGYTF. CDR3 sequence (DNA): TGTGCCAGCAATCTAAGTGGCAGTCTCTATGGCTACACCTTC.

The V gene is TRBV7-9, the J gene TRBJ2-1; TRBD2 matches at 7 bases. This CDR3 contains 13 residues. The ends lost 4 bases at V and 5 bases at J; junction bases unmatched: 2. CDR1 is SEHNR and CDR2 is FQNEAQ in the germline V gene (reference sequence). The CDR3 bases are TGTGCCAGCAGCTCCGGACTAGACAATGAGCAGTTCTTC. Translating gives CASSSGLDNEQFF.

This clonotype was detected a few times. The chain combines TRBV7-9 with TRBJ1-1; D not resolved. The CDR3 contains 15 residues. V was trimmed by 5 bases and J by 3 bases, leaving 16 bases between them. Germline V CDR1 and CDR2: SEHNR, FQNEAQ (reference sequence). The CDR3 sequence is CASSQERFRDTEAFF. CDR3 nucleotide sequence: TGTGCCAGCAGCCAAGAGAGATTCCGGGACACTGAAGCTTTCTTT.

This chain links TRBV5-1 with TRBJ1-1; D is unresolved. This CDR3 region has 16 residues. Germline V gene data show CDR1 as SGHRS and CDR2 as YFSETQ. Trimming removed 0 bases at V and 0 bases at J, with 12 bases between. CDR3 coding DNA: TGCGCCAGCAGCTTGGTTTCGCAGCTAATGAACACTGAAGCTTTCTTT. Amino acid sequence: CASSLVSQLMNTEAFF.

The chain uses TRBV5-6 and TRBJ2-1; D is ambiguous. Germline V gives CDR1 SGHDT, CDR2 YYEEEE. V lost 0 bases to trimming and J lost 7 bases, with 8 bases between them. The CDR3 spans 13 residues. The CDR3 DNA reads TGTGCCAGCAGCTTGGATCCGAAGAATGAGCAGTTCTTC. It translates to CASSLDPKNEQFF.

This clonotype was seen a few times. This chain uses TRBV11-3 with TRBJ2-2; D unclear. The CDR3 loop spans 11 amino acids. The V gene's germline CDR1 is SGHNT and CDR2 YENEEA. V shed 6 bases and J shed 7 bases, with 6 bases lying between them. In DNA form, the CDR3 reads TGTGCCAGCAGTTTGGACGGGGAGCTGTTTTTT. The encoded protein is CASSLDGELFF.

This chain links TRBV3-1 with TRBJ1-1; no clear D. The CDR3 consists of 13 residues. Germline-derived CDR1 and CDR2 are LGHDT and YNNKEL (reference sequence). Deletions cut 3 bases from V and 1 base from J, with 6 bases between. This CDR3 reads CASSHVPNTEAFF. The CDR3 DNA reads TGTGCCAGCAGCCACGTCCCGAACACTGAAGCTTTCTTT.

In its sample, this clonotype was seen a few times. The genes are TRBV25-1 and TRBJ1-1; D gene uncertain. Germline V gene data show CDR1 as MGHDK and CDR2 as SYGVNS. This CDR3 contains 15 residues. Trimming removed 3 bases from V and 3 bases from J, with 14 bases in between. CDR3 region: CASSDPTQLDTEAFF. The CDR3 DNA reads as TGTGCCAGCAGTGATCCGACACAATTGGACACTGAAGCTTTCTTT.

The rearrangement joins TRBV6-5 to TRBJ1-3; D uncertain. CDR3 length: 14 amino acids. Germline assignment: CDR1 MNHEY and CDR2 SVGAGI. Trimming cost V 7 bases and J 4 bases, with 14 bases left between them. The CDR3 region has the DNA TGTGCCAGCACCACAGTGGGAGAGGGAAACACCATATATTTT. Translated: CASTTVGEGNTIYF.

The chain combines TRBV11-2 with TRBJ2-3; TRBD2 agrees at 7 bases. The junction had 4 bases not matched to a gene; V was cut back by 1 base and J by 0 bases. The CDR3 is 16 residues long. CDR1 and CDR2 from the germline V gene are SGHAT and FQNNGV. The CDR3 coding sequence is TGTGCCAGCAGCTTAGCCGGGACTACTAGCACAGATACGCAGTATTTT. It encodes CASSLAGTTSTDTQYF.

The rearrangement joins TRBV5-1 to TRBJ2-3; 7 nucleotides align to TRBD1. The CDR3 has 15 amino acids. The V and J ends lost 2 bases and 4 bases, in that order; junction bases with no gene match: 7. The germline V gene has CDR1 SGHRS and CDR2 YFSETQ. As DNA, the CDR3 is TGCGCCAGCAGCTTAGCAGGGGGAAATCCAGATACGCAGTATTTT. Protein sequence: CASSLAGGNPDTQYF.